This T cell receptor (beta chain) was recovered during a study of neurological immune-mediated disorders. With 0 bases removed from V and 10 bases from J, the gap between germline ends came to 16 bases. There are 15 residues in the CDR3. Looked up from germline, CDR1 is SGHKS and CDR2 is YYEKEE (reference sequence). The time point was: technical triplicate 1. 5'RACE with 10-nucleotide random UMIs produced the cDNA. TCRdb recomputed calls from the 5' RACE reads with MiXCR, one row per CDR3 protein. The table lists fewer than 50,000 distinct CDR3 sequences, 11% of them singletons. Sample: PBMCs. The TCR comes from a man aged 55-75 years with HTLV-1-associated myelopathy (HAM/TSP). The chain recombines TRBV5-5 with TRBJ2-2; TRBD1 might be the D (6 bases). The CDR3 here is CASSLETGPVPELFF. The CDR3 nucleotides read TGTGCCAGCAGCTTGGAAACAGGGCCGGTACCGGAGCTGTTTTTT.